The rows below give T cell receptor beta chains drawn from one sample of a study of blood T cell repertoires in COVID-19. This table comes from immunoSEQ multiplex PCR, and its TCRdb copy is limited to in-frame clones, with some not included. The table has 100,000 to 120,000 clones, around 82% seen once; the top ten hold more than 15%. Specimen: peripheral blood. Receptor source: a woman aged 55-70 years with acute or convalescent COVID-19. CDR3s include the opening cysteine and the closing phenylalanine or tryptophan. Fields, in order: D gene, J gene, clone size, V gene, CDR3 DNA, CDR3 protein. D genes are given only for firm matches. Only some rows state a clone size, as once, few, many or a class for expanded clones.

D gene: -; J gene: TRBJ2-1; clone size: -; V gene: TRBV4-1; CDR3 DNA: TGCGCCAGCAGCCAAGATCGCGCCTTAGAGCAGTTCTTC; CDR3 protein: CASSQDRALEQFF
D gene: TRBD1; J gene: TRBJ2-5; clone size: -; V gene: TRBV11-3; CDR3 DNA: TGTGCCAGCAGCGTGCCACAGGGGGCGGAAGAGACCCAGTACTTC; CDR3 protein: CASSVPQGAEETQYF
D gene: TRBD1; J gene: TRBJ2-3; clone size: -; V gene: TRBV19; CDR3 DNA: TGTGCCAGTAGTCCGAGGGGGGACAGGGTGGGAGATACGCAGTATTTT; CDR3 protein: CASSPRGDRVGDTQYF
D gene: -; J gene: TRBJ2-7; clone size: -; V gene: TRBV9; CDR3 DNA: TGTGCCAGCAGCGTAGGGGGGGGCGAGGGTGCCTCCTACGAGCAGTACTTC; CDR3 protein: CASSVGGGEGASYEQYF
D gene: TRBD2; J gene: TRBJ2-7; clone size: -; V gene: TRBV13; CDR3 DNA: TGTGCCAGCAGAAGGACTAGCCGTATGGACGAGCAGTACTTC; CDR3 protein: CASRRTSRMDEQYF
D gene: -; J gene: TRBJ1-1; clone size: -; V gene: TRBV7-9; CDR3 DNA: TGTGCCAGCAAGATCGAGTTAGGGGTGAACACTGAAGCTTTCTTT; CDR3 protein: CASKIELGVNTEAFF
D gene: -; J gene: TRBJ1-3; clone size: once; V gene: TRBV29-1; CDR3 DNA: TGCAGCGTTGTATCTCCAGGCTCTGGAAACACCATATATTTT; CDR3 protein: CSVVSPGSGNTIYF
D gene: -; J gene: TRBJ1-6; clone size: -; V gene: TRBV10-3; CDR3 DNA: TGTGCCATCAGCCCAGGGTTGTTGGGTTCACCCCTCCACTTT; CDR3 protein: CAISPGLLGSPLHF
D gene: -; J gene: TRBJ1-4; clone size: -; V gene: TRBV6-5; CDR3 DNA: TGTGCCAGCAGATCCCAGGGGTCCGGCGAAAAACTGTTTTTT; CDR3 protein: CASRSQGSGEKLFF
D gene: TRBD1; J gene: TRBJ1-6; clone size: -; V gene: TRBV18; CDR3 DNA: TGTGCCAGCTCACCTGGGACAGCTAATAATTCACCCCTCCACTTT; CDR3 protein: CASSPGTANNSPLHF
D gene: -; J gene: TRBJ1-5; clone size: -; V gene: TRBV6-5; CDR3 DNA: TGTGCCAGCTCACAGGGCGAAAGCAATCAGCCCCAGCATTTT; CDR3 protein: CASSQGESNQPQHF
D gene: -; J gene: TRBJ1-2; clone size: -; V gene: TRBV5-4; CDR3 DNA: TGTGCCAGCAAACCCGTAGGAGCTTTGTATGGCTACACCTTC; CDR3 protein: CASKPVGALYGYTF
D gene: TRBD1; J gene: TRBJ1-2; clone size: few; V gene: TRBV11-2; CDR3 DNA: TGTGCCAGCAGCTTAGATCCAGGGGGCCATTATGGCTACACCTTC; CDR3 protein: CASSLDPGGHYGYTF
D gene: -; J gene: TRBJ2-1; clone size: -; V gene: TRBV7-8; CDR3 DNA: TGTGCCAGCAGCCATGGGGCAGGGAAAGGGAATGAGCAGTTCTTC; CDR3 protein: CASSHGAGKGNEQFF
D gene: -; J gene: TRBJ1-6; clone size: once; V gene: TRBV6-5; CDR3 DNA: TGTGCCAGCAATACCCCAGGTCTTTATTCACCCCTCCACTTT; CDR3 protein: CASNTPGLYSPLHF
D gene: TRBD1; J gene: TRBJ1-1; clone size: -; V gene: TRBV7-3; CDR3 DNA: TGTGCCAGCACCACGGGACAGGGGTTAAGCACTGAAGCTTTCTTT; CDR3 protein: CASTTGQGLSTEAFF
D gene: TRBD2; J gene: TRBJ2-2; clone size: few; V gene: TRBV4-2; CDR3 DNA: TGTGCCAGCAGCCAAGGAGCGGGGGGGTCGGTGACCGGGGAGCTGTTTTTT; CDR3 protein: CASSQGAGGSVTGELFF
D gene: -; J gene: TRBJ2-5; clone size: -; V gene: TRBV7-2; CDR3 DNA: TGTGCCAGCAGCTTAGAGGGGTTCCGGGAGACCCAGTACTTC; CDR3 protein: CASSLEGFRETQYF
D gene: -; J gene: TRBJ1-3; clone size: -; V gene: TRBV24-1; CDR3 DNA: TGTGCCACCAGTGATTCTAGGACACCTGGAAACACCATATATTTT; CDR3 protein: CATSDSRTPGNTIYF
D gene: -; J gene: TRBJ1-2; clone size: few; V gene: TRBV3-1/TRBV3-2; CDR3 DNA: TGTGCCAGCAGCCCGTACGGTACCCTCCTTGGCTACACCTTC; CDR3 protein: CASSPYGTLLGYTF
D gene: TRBD1; J gene: TRBJ1-1; clone size: few; V gene: TRBV19; CDR3 DNA: TGTGCCAGTAGTATGATAACCGGGACAGGGGTCACTGAAGCTTTCTTT; CDR3 protein: CASSMITGTGVTEAFF
D gene: -; J gene: TRBJ2-5; clone size: few; V gene: TRBV5-8; CDR3 DNA: TGTGCCAGCAGCTTGGGTGGCACCAACCAAGAGACCCAGTACTTC; CDR3 protein: CASSLGGTNQETQYF
D gene: -; J gene: TRBJ2-2; clone size: few; V gene: TRBV7-9; CDR3 DNA: TGTGCCAGCAGCTTAGGTGGGCCCAACACCGGGGAGCTGTTTTTT; CDR3 protein: CASSLGGPNTGELFF
D gene: -; J gene: TRBJ1-5; clone size: -; V gene: TRBV2; CDR3 DNA: TGTGCCAGCAGTTATCTAGAGAAGGCCCAGCATTTT; CDR3 protein: CASSYLEKAQHF
D gene: -; J gene: TRBJ2-2; clone size: -; V gene: TRBV2; CDR3 DNA: TGTGCCAGCAGAACGGGGACCGGGGAGCTGTTTTTT; CDR3 protein: CASRTGTGELFF
D gene: -; J gene: TRBJ1-2; clone size: -; V gene: TRBV7-2; CDR3 DNA: TGTGCCAGCAGCTTAAGGAGGGACTATGGCTACACCTTC; CDR3 protein: CASSLRRDYGYTF
D gene: TRBD1; J gene: TRBJ1-2; clone size: -; V gene: TRBV3-1/TRBV3-2; CDR3 DNA: TGTGCCAGCAGCCAATCGGACAGGGGAAATTCTGGTGGCTACACCTTC; CDR3 protein: CASSQSDRGNSGGYTF
D gene: TRBD1; J gene: TRBJ2-1; clone size: -; V gene: TRBV2; CDR3 DNA: TGTGCCAGCAGGTCGGACAGGCGATTTGAGCAGTTCTTC; CDR3 protein: CASRSDRRFEQFF
D gene: -; J gene: TRBJ1-4; clone size: once; V gene: TRBV5-4; CDR3 DNA: TGTGCCAGCAGCTTGGAAGGGGGTGGTGAAAAACTGTTTTTT; CDR3 protein: CASSLEGGGEKLFF
D gene: -; J gene: TRBJ1-1; clone size: once; V gene: TRBV5-1; CDR3 DNA: TGCGCCAGCAGCTTGGGATCGGCGGAAATGAACACTGAAGCTTTCTTT; CDR3 protein: CASSLGSAEMNTEAFF
D gene: -; J gene: TRBJ1-3; clone size: -; V gene: TRBV18; CDR3 DNA: TGTGCCAGCTCACCACCCACAGGCCGCTCTGGAAACACCATATATTTT; CDR3 protein: CASSPPTGRSGNTIYF
D gene: -; J gene: TRBJ1-4; clone size: -; V gene: TRBV20-1; CDR3 DNA: TGCAGTGCTTCTTACGACAGTGGTTTGTTTTTT; CDR3 protein: CSASYDSGLFF
D gene: TRBD1; J gene: TRBJ1-2; clone size: -; V gene: TRBV7-9; CDR3 DNA: TGTGCCAGCAGCTTTTCACAGACAGGGCAGGGGGGCTACACCTTC; CDR3 protein: CASSFSQTGQGGYTF
D gene: -; J gene: TRBJ1-4; clone size: -; V gene: TRBV4-3; CDR3 DNA: TGCGCCAGCAGCAAGGGCGGGGCAGACGCAACTAATGAAAAACTGTTTTTT; CDR3 protein: CASSKGGADATNEKLFF
D gene: -; J gene: TRBJ1-4; clone size: -; V gene: TRBV5-5; CDR3 DNA: TGTGCCAGCAGACCACTACAGGGACCTAATGAAAAACTGTTTTTT; CDR3 protein: CASRPLQGPNEKLFF
D gene: TRBD1; J gene: TRBJ1-4; clone size: -; V gene: TRBV19; CDR3 DNA: TGTGCCAGTAGTGCCGTGACAGGGGGCAATGAAAAACTGTTTTTT; CDR3 protein: CASSAVTGGNEKLFF
D gene: -; J gene: TRBJ2-7; clone size: -; V gene: TRBV19; CDR3 DNA: TGTGCCAGTAGTGAGGCAGACTCCTACGAGCAGTACTTC; CDR3 protein: CASSEADSYEQYF
D gene: TRBD2; J gene: TRBJ2-7; clone size: -; V gene: TRBV13; CDR3 DNA: TGTGCCAGCAGCCCAGGGACTAGCGGGGGGGCCTTCTACGAGCAGTACTTC; CDR3 protein: CASSPGTSGGAFYEQYF